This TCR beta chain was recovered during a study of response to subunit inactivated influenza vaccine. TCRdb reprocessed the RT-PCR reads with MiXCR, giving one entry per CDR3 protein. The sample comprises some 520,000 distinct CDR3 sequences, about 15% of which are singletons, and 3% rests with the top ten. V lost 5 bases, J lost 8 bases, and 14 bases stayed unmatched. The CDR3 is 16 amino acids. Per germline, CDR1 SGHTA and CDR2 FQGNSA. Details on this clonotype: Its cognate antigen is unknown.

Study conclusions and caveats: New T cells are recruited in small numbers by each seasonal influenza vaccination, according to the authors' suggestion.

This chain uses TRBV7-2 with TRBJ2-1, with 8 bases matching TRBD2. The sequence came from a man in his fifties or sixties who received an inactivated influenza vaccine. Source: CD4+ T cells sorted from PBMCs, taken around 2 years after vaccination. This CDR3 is CASSRWGAGGNYEQFF. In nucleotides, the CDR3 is TGTGCCAGCAGCCGATGGGGGGCGGGAGGTAACTATGAGCAGTTCTTC.